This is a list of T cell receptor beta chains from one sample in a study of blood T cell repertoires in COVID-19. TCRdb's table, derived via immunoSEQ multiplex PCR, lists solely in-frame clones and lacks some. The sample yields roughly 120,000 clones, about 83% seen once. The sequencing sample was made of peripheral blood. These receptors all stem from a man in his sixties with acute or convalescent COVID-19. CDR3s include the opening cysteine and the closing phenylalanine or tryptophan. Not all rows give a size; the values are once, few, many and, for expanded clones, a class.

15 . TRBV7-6 CASSSATGARTEAFF
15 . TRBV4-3 CASSQDFGGNQPQHF
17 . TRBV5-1 CASSRLGVAGPRNEQFF
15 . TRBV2 CASKGGQGPGNTIYF
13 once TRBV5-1 CASSGGASYEQYF
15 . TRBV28 CASSLIRGPNTEAFF
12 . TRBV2 CASSVLVNEQFF
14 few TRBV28 CASSSTGMNTEAFF
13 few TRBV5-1 CASSKGRGNEQFF
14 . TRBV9 CASSDRDNYNEQFF
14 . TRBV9 CASSPQGQGNTIYF
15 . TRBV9 CASSVNRGPAGELFF
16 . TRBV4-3 CASSQEAAGGAYEQYF
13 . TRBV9 CASSKTGDQPQHF
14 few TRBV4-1 CASSQDQGSYEQYF
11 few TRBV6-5 CASTLSNEQFF
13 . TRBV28 CASRTRGRETQYF
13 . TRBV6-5 CASSPGFSYEQYF
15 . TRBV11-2 CASTLEDRGSYEQYF
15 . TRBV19 CASRAGALSTDTQYF
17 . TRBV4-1 CASSQTTAPVRGNTIYF
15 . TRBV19 CASSPRGGANSPLHF
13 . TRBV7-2 CASSPQVISEAFF
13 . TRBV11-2 CASSSGLFYEQFF
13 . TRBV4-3 CASSPVPSNTQYF
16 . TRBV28 CASSLGQGNPNTEAFF
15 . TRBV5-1 CASSPDGPFRDGYTF
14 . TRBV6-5 CASSLERAQGTQYF